The rows below give T cell receptor beta chains drawn from one sample of a study of cytomegalovirus exposure and HLA in healthy donors. The assay was immunoSEQ multiplex PCR, and TCRdb's table has in-frame clones only and misses some. This table holds some 98,000 clones, 75% to 85% found once. The specimen sequenced was PBMCs. These receptors all stem from a man aged 18 to 30 in good health and CMV-seropositive. The CDR3 runs from the conserved cysteine through the conserved F or W. A D gene is named only where the DNA matches it firmly. Expanded clones are given a class, and other clones once, few, many or no size at all.

D	J	size	V	CDR3	DNA
TRBD1	TRBJ2-1	NA	TRBV7-9	CASSTFGAQGQSYNEQFF	TGTGCCAGCAGCACCTTTGGGGCCCAGGGACAGAGTTACAATGAGCAGTTCTTC
TRBD2	TRBJ2-2	NA	TRBV5-5	CASSPIAGGPSTGELFF	TGTGCCAGCAGCCCTATAGCGGGGGGGCCGAGCACCGGGGAGCTGTTTTTT
TRBD2	TRBJ2-2	NA	TRBV28	CASSLAGGARTGELFF	TGTGCCAGCAGTTTAGCCGGGGGGGCGCGCACCGGGGAGCTGTTTTTT
NA	TRBJ2-1	NA	TRBV7-7	CASSPRGATYNEQFF	TGTGCCAGCAGTCCCCGTGGGGCAACCTACAATGAGCAGTTCTTC
NA	TRBJ1-1	NA	TRBV5-1	CASSLSVSNTEAFF	TGCGCCAGCAGCTTATCTGTCTCGAACACTGAAGCTTTCTTT
TRBD2	TRBJ2-7	few	TRBV6-1	CASSTGTSGSYEQYF	TGTGCCAGCAGTACCGGGACTAGCGGCTCCTACGAGCAGTACTTC
NA	TRBJ1-4	once	TRBV7-9	CASSSGDMAHNEKLFF	TGTGCCAGCAGCTCGGGAGATATGGCGCATAATGAAAAACTGTTTTTT
NA	TRBJ1-1	once	TRBV30	CAWSVWGSLNTEAFF	TGTGCCTGGAGTGTATGGGGCAGCTTGAACACTGAAGCTTTCTTT
NA	TRBJ1-2	NA	TRBV7-9	CASSFLGAGTRGGYGYTF	TGTGCCAGCAGCTTCCTGGGAGCCGGGACAAGGGGCGGCTATGGCTACACCTTC
NA	TRBJ2-7	NA	TRBV6-5	CASSLPGVAYEQYF	TGTGCCAGCTCATTGCCGGGGGTAGCCTACGAGCAGTACTTC
NA	TRBJ2-1	NA	TRBV11-3	CASSKRPDNEQFF	TGTGCCTCAAGCAAGAGGCCAGACAATGAGCAGTTCTTC
TRBD1	TRBJ2-1	NA	TRBV14	CASSQTGGAGDEQFF	TGTGCCAGCAGCCAGACAGGGGGCGCGGGTGATGAGCAGTTCTTC
TRBD1	TRBJ1-2	NA	TRBV4-1	CASSQRDRGIGYTF	TGCGCCAGCAGCCAACGGGACAGGGGTATAGGCTACACCTTC
NA	TRBJ2-6	NA	TRBV10-3	CAISHGPTTGANVLTF	TGTGCCATCAGCCACGGGCCGACTACTGGGGCCAACGTCCTGACTTTC
TRBD1	TRBJ1-1	NA	TRBV7-9	CASSEGGRNTEAFF	TGTGCCAGCAGCGAAGGGGGCAGGAACACTGAAGCTTTCTTT
TRBD2	TRBJ2-3	NA	TRBV7-8	CASRSKRGGSEDTQYF	TGTGCCAGCAGATCCAAGCGGGGGGGCTCGGAAGATACGCAGTATTTT
NA	TRBJ1-1	NA	TRBV10-2	CASSYREVTEAFF	TGCGCCAGCAGTTATCGGGAAGTCACTGAAGCTTTCTTT
NA	TRBJ1-4	NA	TRBV5-4	CASSLGADPNEKLFF	TGTGCCAGCAGCTTGGGGGCAGATCCTAATGAAAAACTGTTTTTT
NA	TRBJ1-1	NA	TRBV5-1	CASSLADTGNTEAFF	TGCGCCAGCAGCTTGGCCGATACAGGGAACACTGAAGCTTTCTTT
NA	TRBJ2-1	NA	TRBV7-6	CASSLASGGEQFF	TGTGCCAGCAGCTTAGCGAGCGGAGGAGAGCAGTTCTTC
TRBD1	TRBJ2-3	NA	TRBV27	CASSQGVGTDTQYF	TGTGCCAGCAGCCAGGGGGTTGGGACAGATACGCAGTATTTT
TRBD1	TRBJ1-5	NA	TRBV6-1	CASTTLRQGYQPQHF	TGTGCCAGCACCACTCTCAGACAGGGTTATCAGCCCCAGCATTTT
TRBD1	TRBJ2-7	NA	TRBV6-1	CASNNDRGATYEQYF	TGTGCCAGCAACAACGACAGGGGGGCAACCTACGAGCAGTACTTC
NA	TRBJ2-5	NA	TRBV5-4	CASSFRTGGGETQYF	TGTGCCAGCAGCTTTCGGACAGGAGGGGGAGAGACCCAGTACTTC
NA	TRBJ1-5	NA	TRBV10-3	CAISESGGIQPQHF	TGTGCCATCAGTGAGTCGGGAGGGATTCAGCCCCAGCATTTT
NA	TRBJ1-2	NA	TRBV9	CASSSSRGGYTF	TGTGCCAGCAGCTCCTCTAGAGGCGGCTACACCTTC
NA	TRBJ2-1	NA	TRBV7-2	CASSLSFYEQFF	TGTGCCAGCAGCCTCTCCTTCTATGAGCAGTTCTTC
NA	TRBJ1-1	NA	TRBV5-6	CASSPLGQGNTEAFF	TGTGCCAGCAGCCCTCTAGGGCAGGGTAACACTGAAGCTTTCTTT
TRBD1	TRBJ1-4	NA	TRBV5-1	CASSPWGTGREKLFF	TGCGCCAGCAGCCCGTGGGGGACAGGACGGGAAAAACTGTTTTTT
TRBD2	TRBJ2-1	NA	TRBV27	CASSPALAGARRPDNEQFF	TGTGCCAGCAGTCCAGCACTAGCGGGGGCCAGACGCCCTGACAATGAGCAGTTCTTC
TRBD2	TRBJ2-7	NA	TRBV5-6	CASSTGLAGGYEQYF	TGTGCCAGCAGCACGGGACTAGCGGGGGGCTACGAGCAGTACTTC
NA	TRBJ2-1	NA	TRBV19	CASGPRGNNEQFF	TGTGCCAGCGGCCCACGGGGGAACAATGAGCAGTTCTTC
NA	TRBJ2-5	once	TRBV5-4	CASSLGGEETQYF	TGTGCCAGCAGCTTGGGAGGCGAAGAGACCCAGTACTTC
TRBD1	TRBJ1-1	NA	TRBV27	CASSFVSQTTPGQKTEAFF	TGTGCCAGCAGTTTTGTTTCACAAACAACACCGGGACAGAAAACTGAAGCTTTCTTT
TRBD2	TRBJ2-5	NA	TRBV28	CASSPPTSGGGGETQYF	TGTGCCAGCAGTCCCCCGACTAGCGGGGGAGGTGGAGAGACCCAGTACTTC
NA	TRBJ2-6	NA	TRBV5-5	CASSLTQGPPSGANVLTF	TGTGCCAGCAGCCTTACACAGGGACCTCCCTCTGGGGCCAACGTCCTGACTTTC
TRBD1	TRBJ2-7	NA	TRBV5-5	CASRETGIFYEQYF	TGTGCCAGCAGGGAGACAGGGATCTTCTACGAGCAGTACTTC
NA	TRBJ2-5	few	TRBV5-6	CASSLRVGQGFQETQYF	TGTGCCAGCAGCTTAAGGGTTGGGCAGGGATTCCAAGAGACCCAGTACTTC
TRBD2	TRBJ2-2	once	TRBV10-3	CAIRPVLAGAANTGELFF	TGTGCCATCAGGCCGGTACTAGCGGGGGCTGCGAACACCGGGGAGCTGTTTTTT
NA	TRBJ1-3	NA	TRBV7-2	CASSSYHSSGNTIYF	TGTGCCAGCAGCTCCTACCACAGCTCTGGAAACACCATATATTTT
NA	TRBJ2-6	NA	TRBV9	CASSVGAGGANVLTF	TGTGCCAGCAGCGTAGGGGCGGGTGGGGCCAACGTCCTGACTTTC
TRBD1	TRBJ2-6	NA	TRBV19	CASTGGTGANVLTF	TGTGCCAGTACAGGGGGAACTGGGGCCAACGTCCTGACTTTC
NA	TRBJ2-3	NA	TRBV7-9	CASSLARVVDTQYF	TGTGCCAGCAGCTTAGCGCGCGTGGTAGATACGCAGTATTTT
NA	TRBJ2-5	NA	TRBV18	CASSPGRGGQETQYF	TGTGCCAGCTCACCGGGCCGGGGAGGCCAAGAGACCCAGTACTTC
TRBD2	TRBJ2-1	NA	TRBV11-2	CAPRGGVESSYNEQFF	TGTGCCCCCCGGGGGGGAGTGGAGAGCTCCTACAATGAGCAGTTCTTC
NA	TRBJ1-6	NA	TRBV27	CASSARQVGTTSYNSPLHF	TGTGCCAGCAGTGCTCGACAGGTTGGAACTACCTCCTATAATTCACCCCTCCACTTT
NA	TRBJ1-1	NA	TRBV28	CASSPFSRGTEAFF	TGTGCCAGCAGCCCTTTTAGCCGGGGAACTGAAGCTTTCTTT
TRBD2	TRBJ2-1	NA	TRBV18	CASSPGGDEQFF	TGTGCCAGCTCCCCGGGAGGGGATGAGCAGTTCTTC
TRBD2	TRBJ2-3	NA	TRBV6-1	CASSDVGGSSGVLTDTQYF	TGTGCCAGCAGTGATGTAGGCGGGTCTAGCGGGGTTCTCACAGATACGCAGTATTTT
TRBD1	TRBJ2-2	once	TRBV15	CATSRGTGHGELFF	TGTGCCACCAGTAGGGGGACAGGTCACGGGGAGCTGTTTTTT
NA	TRBJ1-4	once	TRBV25-1	CASQGVANEKLFF	TGTGCCAGCCAGGGTGTAGCTAATGAAAAACTGTTTTTT
NA	TRBJ2-3	NA	TRBV6-1	CASSEAGGLTDTQYF	TGTGCCAGCAGTGAAGCGGGGGGGCTCACAGATACGCAGTATTTT
TRBD1	TRBJ2-2	NA	TRBV27	CASSPRTGGTGELFF	TGTGCCAGCAGTCCCAGGACAGGTGGGACCGGGGAGCTGTTTTTT
NA	TRBJ2-7	NA	TRBV5-4	CASSSLGGTLEQYF	TGTGCCAGCAGCTCCCTCGGGGGGACACTCGAGCAGTACTTC
TRBD1	TRBJ2-5	NA	TRBV4-2	CASSQTDRDQETQYF	TGTGCCAGCAGCCAAACAGACAGGGACCAAGAGACCCAGTACTTC
NA	TRBJ1-2	few	TRBV28	CATTVGIAGYTF	TGTGCCACGACAGTGGGGATTGCGGGCTACACCTTC
NA	TRBJ2-7	NA	TRBV30	CAWRLAASYEQYF	TGTGCCTGGAGATTAGCGGCCTCCTACGAGCAGTACTTC
TRBD2	TRBJ2-2	NA	TRBV30	CAWSLLAGGRELFF	TGTGCCTGGAGCTTACTAGCGGGGGGTCGGGAGCTGTTTTTT
NA	TRBJ2-5	NA	TRBV7-9	CASSSSPQGQKTQYF	TGTGCCAGCAGCTCCTCTCCCCAGGGGCAAAAGACCCAGTACTTC